This TCR beta chain was identified during a study of T cells after yellow fever vaccination. Germline CDR1 reads MNHEY; CDR2 reads SMNVEV (reference sequence). The V segment lost 2 bases and the J segment 5 bases; nucleotides outside the gene matches: 5. This CDR3 has 15 amino acids. Each CDR3 protein is one row after TCRdb ran MiXCR on the 5' RACE reads. The data show approximately 300,000 distinct CDR3 sequences, about 6.9% seen once. The table lists this clonotype with many counts. Sequencing used PBMCs, obtained about 41 days after the first yellow fever vaccination. V and J are TRBV27 and TRBJ2-3; TRBD2 agrees at 9 bases. This clonotype was sampled from a man younger than 35 who received the YFV17D yellow fever vaccine. CDR3 loop: CASSLSSGGLDTQYF. CDR3 nucleotides: TGTGCCAGCAGTTTAAGTAGCGGGGGCCTAGATACGCAGTATTTT.